Presented here are 30 T cell receptor beta chains from one specimen sequenced in a study of tumor-infiltrating lymphocytes in primary liver carcinoma. Co-extraction of both nucleic acids (RNA and DNA) used 20-30 mg of unsorted bulk tissue. Production of TCR beta cDNA used roughly 480 ng total RNA together with a constant-region primer. Modified slightly, ARM-PCR produced TCR beta libraries over three nested multiplex PCR rounds. A C-beta reverse primer was combined with TRBV1-TRBV30 forward primers in the first two PCR rounds, and each round had approximately 10 cycles. TCRdb ran MiXCR on the multiplex PCR reads and lists one entry per CDR3 protein. The table records 60,000 to 90,000 distinct CDR3 sequences, 55% to 75% of them present only once. The specimen sequenced was liver tumor tissue from sampling region 4. Subset here: tumor region T4, right-lateral pole. These receptors came from a man between 40 and 49 years old with primary liver carcinoma and hepatitis B virus infection.

This chain connects TRBV5-1 to TRBJ2-2; the match to TRBD2 covers 8 bases. The trim removed 0 bases at V and 5 bases at J, leaving 3 bases unmatched. CDR3 length: 15 amino acids. The germline V gene encodes CDR1 SGHRS and CDR2 YFSETQ. CDR3 in DNA: TGCGCCAGCAGCTTGGTAGCGGGGCCAACCGGGGAGCTGTTTTTT. Its protein product is CASSLVAGPTGELFF.

Of note for this clonotype: One end of the junction is discordant with germline, which a read error may explain. The gene calls are TRBV14 and TRBJ2-1; D uncertain. This CDR3 has 12 amino acids. Per the germline V gene, CDR1 is SGHDN and CDR2 is FVKESK. This CDR3 reads CASSRNYNEQSF. As DNA, the CDR3 is TGTGCCAGCAGCCGGAACTACAACGAGCAGTCCTTC.

On this clonotype itself: Because it lacks the conserved phenylalanine or tryptophan at the end, this CDR3 is likely a read error. The DNA is omitted, as the CDR3 cannot be located on it reliably, and the CDR3 follows TCRdb's listing. The chain employs TRBV6-5 and TRBJ2-6; whether TRBD1, the table's D call, matches the DNA was not checked. The CDR3 is made up of 18 amino acids, end residues included. Germline V lookup: CDR1 MNHEY, CDR2 SVGAGI. The CDR3 spells CASSFWTGMKAGANVLAL.

Of note for this clonotype: The junction differs from germline at one of its ends, possibly a read error. The V gene is TRBV11-2, the J gene TRBJ2-1; 10 positions match TRBD2. Germline assignment: CDR1 SGHAT and CDR2 FQNNGV. This CDR3 is 16 amino acids long. The CDR3 is CTSSSRPSGRVYEQFF. Here the CDR3 DNA reads TGTACCAGCAGTTCGCGCCCCAGCGGGAGGGTCTATGAGCAGTTCTTC.

With regard to this clonotype: The junction departs from the called germline gene at one end, perhaps through a read error. V is TRBV12-3 or TRBV12-4 and J is TRBJ1-1, with D perhaps matching TRBD1 (6 bases). The CDR3 length is 15 residues. In DNA, the CDR3 is TGTGCCAGCAGGAATGACAGGAGAATGAACACTGCAGCTTTCTTT. Translating gives CASRNDRRMNTAAFF.

Concerning this clonotype itself: A clone one base away is much larger, so this may be a read error. CDR3 nucleotides: TGTGCCAGCCTGACTGGCGGGAGCACCGGGGAGCTGTTTTTT. As protein: CASLTGGSTGELFF. V gene TRBV28 combines with J gene TRBJ2-2; 7 positions agree with TRBD2. Germline lookup yields CDR1 MDHEN and CDR2 SYDVKM. Germline trimming cut 8 bases from V and 4 bases from J; bases unmatched to any gene: 7. The CDR3 is 14 residues long.

As to this clonotype: Here the CDR3 omits its conserved ending phenylalanine or tryptophan, so a read error is the likely source. The CDR3 protein is CARSTLGGLRGYTL. CDR3 bases: TGTGCCCGCAGTACCCTGGGAGGGTTGCGCGGCTACACCCTC. V gene TRBV11-2 combines with J gene TRBJ1-2; D not certain. Per the germline V gene, CDR1 is SGHAT and CDR2 is FQNNGV. CDR3 length: 14 amino acids.

In the case of this clonotype: A read error may account for a junction end that differs from germline. The gene calls are TRBV29-1 and TRBJ1-6, with a weak D call TRBD1 (5 bases). Germline V gene data show CDR1 as SQVTM and CDR2 as ANQGSEA. This CDR3 is 14 amino acids long. The CDR3 DNA sequence: TGCGGCGTCGGGGACCCCCCCGGTAATTCACCCCTCCTCTTT. This codes for CGVGDPPGNSPLLF.

This clonotype rates as medium-sized. The gene calls are TRBV11-2 and TRBJ2-3, with D maybe TRBD2 (5 bases). This CDR3 spans 13 amino acids. Germline values: CDR1 SGHAT, CDR2 FQNNGV. Trimming cost V 5 bases and J 4 bases, with 10 bases left between them. Here the CDR3 reads CASSPYGADTQYF. The CDR3 bases are TGTGCCAGCAGCCCCTACGGGGCAGATACGCAGTATTTT.

This clonotype was counted ten times or more. The V call is TRBV5-4, the J call TRBJ2-5; 11 nucleotides agree with TRBD2. V lost 4 bases to trimming and J lost 3 bases; unmatched junction nucleotides: 5. This CDR3 region has 15 residues. Germline V gene data show CDR1 as SGHNT and CDR2 as YYREEE (reference sequence). The CDR3 region is CASSLPGLAEETQYF. In DNA, the CDR3 is TGTGCCAGCAGCCTTCCGGGACTAGCGGAAGAGACCCAGTACTTC.

With regard to this clonotype: The junction does not match germline at one end; this may be a read error. This chain connects TRBV11-2 to TRBJ2-2; 9 bases fit TRBD1. The CDR3 length is 17 residues. CDR1 is SGHAT and CDR2 is FQNNGV in the germline V gene. The CDR3 protein is CAGSFDRDRVGTGGLFF. CDR3 nucleotide sequence: TGTGCCGGCAGCTTTGATCGGGACAGGGTTGGTACCGGGGGGCTGTTTTTT.

Remarks on this clonotype: Likely a read error: the CDR3 ends without its conserved phenylalanine or tryptophan. The genes are TRBV6-5 and TRBJ2-1, with TRBD2 matching over 11 bases. The CDR3 is 16 amino acids. CDR1 and CDR2 (germline): MNHEY, SVGAGI. This CDR3 is CAGSYNPLAGGNEQFI. The CDR3 DNA reads TGTGCCGGCAGTTATAATCCGCTAGCGGGAGGCAATGAGCAGTTCATC.

Ten or more counts support this clonotype. The chain links TRBV5-1 to TRBJ2-7; D tentatively fits TRBD1 or TRBD2 (5 bases each). V was shortened by 4 bases and J by 0 bases, with 14 bases between the two germline ends. Per germline, CDR1 SGHRS and CDR2 YFSETQ. This CDR3 spans 15 amino acids. CDR3 sequence: CASSRDPLSSYEQYF. CDR3 DNA sequence: TGCGCCAGCAGCCGGGACCCGCTAAGCTCCTACGAGCAGTACTTC.

A word on this clonotype: The junction does not match germline at one end; this may be a read error. The chain couples TRBV29-1 to TRBJ2-1; TRBD2 matches at 10 bases. CDR3 length: 16 residues. Germline values: CDR1 SQVTM, CDR2 ANQGSEA. The chain's CDR3 is CGVEGGASGSYNEQFF. The CDR3 DNA reads as TGCGGCGTTGAAGGGGGGGCTAGCGGGAGCTACAATGAGCAGTTCTTC.

V usage is TRBV5-5 and J usage is TRBJ2-7; D gene ambiguous. Germline V gene data show CDR1 as SGHKS and CDR2 as YYEKEE (reference sequence). CDR3 size: 14 residues. V was cut by 0 bases and J by 4 bases, with 11 bases left in between. CDR3 region: CASSLELPVYEQYF. DNA for the CDR3: TGTGCCAGCAGCTTGGAACTTCCAGTATACGAGCAGTACTTC.

The chain is built from TRBV5-1 and TRBJ2-5, with TRBD2 as a possible D gene (6 bases). The germline gives CDR1 SGHRS, CDR2 YFSETQ. V was clipped by 4 bases and J by 2 bases, with 18 bases between them. The CDR3 extends over 16 amino acids. The CDR3 DNA follows: TGCGCCAGCAGCCCCCTAGTGGGAGGATCGCAAGAGACCCAGTACTTC. Its translation: CASSPLVGGSQETQYF.

The chain uses TRBV11-2 and TRBJ2-3; a weak D match, TRBD2 (5 bases). The germline gives CDR1 SGHAT, CDR2 FQNNGV. The CDR3 length is 14 residues. With 5 bases removed from V and 6 bases from J, the gap between germline ends came to 15 bases. The CDR3 bases are TGTGCCAGCAGCATATCAAGCGGATCTGATACGCAGTATTTT. It yields the protein CASSISSGSDTQYF.

The chain combines TRBV7-8 with TRBJ2-2, with D possibly matching TRBD2 (6 bases). V shed 5 bases and J shed 9 bases, with 19 bases lying between them. Germline CDR1 is SGHVS and CDR2 is FQNEAQ. CDR3 length: 15 amino acids. The CDR3 DNA sequence: TGTGCCAGCAGCGACGGACTAACGGGTACCAGGGAGCTGTTTTTT. Protein product: CASSDGLTGTRELFF. The full variable domain, its missing parts supplied by reference TRBV7-8 and TRBJ2-2, is GAGVSQSPRYKVAKRGQDVALRCDPISGHVSLFWYQQALGQGPEFLTYFQNEAQLDKSGLPSDRFFAERPEGSVSTLKIQRTQQEDSAVYLCASSDGLTGTRELFFGEGSRLTVL.

The gene calls are TRBV6-5 and TRBJ2-1; 10 nucleotides match TRBD2. Germline V CDR1 and CDR2: MNHEY, SVGAGI. CDR3 length equals 16 residues. The junction had 9 bases not matched to a gene; V was cut back by 5 bases and J by 5 bases. The CDR3 DNA is TGTGCCAGCAGTCACATGACTAGCGGGTCTCACAATGAGCAGTTCTTC. Its protein product is CASSHMTSGSHNEQFF.

This clonotype was recorded many times. The chain joins TRBV5-8 to TRBJ1-6; D unclear. The CDR3 contains 13 residues. Germline lookup yields CDR1 SGHTS and CDR2 YDEGEE. The V end was cut by 0 bases, the J end by 9 bases, with 7 bases between. The CDR3 coding sequence is TGTGCCAGCAGCTTGGCAGTTCGTTCACCCCTCCACTTT. Its translation: CASSLAVRSPLHF.

On this clonotype itself: Compared with germline, one end of the junction differs, possibly owing to a read error. The genes are TRBV11-2 and TRBJ2-5, with 7 positions matching TRBD2. The CDR3 totals 13 residues. CDR1 is SGHAT and CDR2 is FQNNGV in the germline V gene. The CDR3 region is CASGGGDQEIQYF. DNA of the CDR3: TGTGCCAGCGGGGGGGGGGACCAGGAGATCCAGTACTTT.

With regard to this clonotype: Just one base apart from a much larger clone, this may be a read error. The rearrangement joins TRBV6-5 to TRBJ2-5, with D possibly being TRBD1 (5 bases). The germline V and J ends were trimmed by 6 bases and 0 bases, with 17 bases remaining between them. Per the germline V gene, CDR1 is MNHEY and CDR2 is SVGAGI. The CDR3 has 16 amino acids. The DNA for the CDR3 is TGTGCCAGCAGACGAATAGGGGTTGGGTACCAAGAGACCCAGTACTTC. It specifies CASRRIGVGYQETQYF.

As to this clonotype: Since a much larger clone is just one base distant, this may be a read error. The rearrangement joins TRBV30 to TRBJ1-2; D is unresolved. This CDR3 has 13 amino acids. CDR1 is GTSNPN and CDR2 is SVGIG in the germline V gene (reference sequence). The CDR3 sequence: CASGSERNCGYTF. As DNA, the CDR3 is TGTGCCTCGGGATCAGAGAGGAACTGTGGCTACACCTTC. The variable domain in full, with the rest retrieved from reference TRBV30 and TRBJ1-2, is SQTIHQWPATLVQPVGSPLSLECTVEGTSNPNLYWYRQAAGRGLQLLFYSVGIGQISSEVPQNLSASRPQDRQFILSSKKLLLSDSGFYLCASGSERNCGYTFGSGTRLTVV.

This chain joins TRBV29-1 and TRBJ1-1; D gene uncertain. CDR1 and CDR2 (germline): SQVTM, ANQGSEA. The CDR3 runs to 14 residues. V was shortened by 8 bases and J by 11 bases, with 27 bases between the two germline ends. The CDR3 protein is CSTQKLTREGEAFF. DNA for the CDR3: TGCAGCACCCAGAAGCTGACCCGGGAGGGTGAGGCTTTCTTT.

Concerning this clonotype: A much larger clone lies one base from this, so it may be a read error. This chain connects TRBV28 to TRBJ1-2, with D maybe TRBD1 (5 bases). Germline V CDR1 and CDR2: MDHEN, SYDVKM. This CDR3 comprises 14 residues. CDR3 DNA sequence: TGTGCCATCAGTTTAAAGGGAAGGGGCTATGGCTACACCTTC. Translation: CAISLKGRGYGYTF.

Regarding this clonotype: The junction departs from germline at one end; a sequencing error may be responsible. The chain has TRBV11-2 and TRBJ2-7; 8 nucleotides match TRBD2. Germline CDR1 SGHAT, CDR2 FQNNGV. CDR3 length: 14 amino acids. CDR3 coding DNA: TGTGCCAGCAGCCCCCTGGCGGGGGGAGGGGAGCAGTGCTTC. This sequence encodes CASSPLAGGGEQCF. Full variable domain (rest looked up from reference TRBV11-2 and TRBJ2-7): EAGVAQSPRYKIIEKRQSVAFWCNPISGHATLYWYQQILGQGPKLLIQFQNNGVVDDSQLPKDRFSAERLKGVDSTLKIQPAKLEDSAVYLCASSPLAGGGEQCFGPGTRLTVT.

About this clonotype: A read error may account for a junction end that differs from germline. The genes are TRBV24-1 and TRBJ1-2; TRBD1 matches at 8 bases. This CDR3 spans 13 amino acids. Germline V CDR1 and CDR2: KGHDR, SFDVKD. The CDR3 DNA sequence: TGTGTCACCAGTGGACAGGGTTCCTATGGCTACACCTTC. Translating it yields CVTSGQGSYGYTF.

A remark on this clonotype: The conserved phenylalanine or tryptophan normally closing the CDR3 is absent here, so this likely arose from a read error. This rearrangement joins TRBV12-3 or TRBV12-4 to TRBJ2-1, with 10 bases that match TRBD2. Trimming at V came to 11 bases and at J to 8 bases, leaving 9 bases not matched to a gene. CDR3 length: 13 residues. The CDR3 DNA follows: TGTGCCGGCAATCCTAGCGGGAGAGATGAGCAGTTCTTA. The encoded protein is CAGNPSGRDEQFL.

Comments on this clonotype: A read error may account for a junction end that differs from germline. CDR3 region: CARSSSPGSEQLF. The CDR3 DNA follows: TGCGCCAGGAGCTCCTCCCCCGGGTCGGAGCAGCTCTTC. This chain links TRBV4-1 with TRBJ2-1; D remains unclear. Germline-derived CDR1 and CDR2 are MGHRA and YSYEKL. CDR3 length: 13 residues.

Comment on this clonotype: A junction end diverges from the germline sequence, so it may reflect a read error. The gene calls are TRBV11-3 and TRBJ1-1; perhaps TRBD1 as D (6 bases). The CDR3 extends over 13 amino acids. Germline V lookup: CDR1 SGHNT, CDR2 YENEEA. The chain's CDR3 is CANSLAGVTEAFF. The CDR3 DNA reads TGTGCCAACAGCTTAGCAGGGGTGACTGAAGCATTCTTT. Looking up the rest from reference TRBV11-3 and TRBJ1-1 gives the full variable domain: EAGVVQSPRYKIIEKKQPVAFWCNPISGHNTLYWYLQNLGQGPELLIRYENEEAVDDSQLPKDRFSAERLKGVDSTLKIQPAELGDSAVYLCANSLAGVTEAFFGQGTRLTVV.